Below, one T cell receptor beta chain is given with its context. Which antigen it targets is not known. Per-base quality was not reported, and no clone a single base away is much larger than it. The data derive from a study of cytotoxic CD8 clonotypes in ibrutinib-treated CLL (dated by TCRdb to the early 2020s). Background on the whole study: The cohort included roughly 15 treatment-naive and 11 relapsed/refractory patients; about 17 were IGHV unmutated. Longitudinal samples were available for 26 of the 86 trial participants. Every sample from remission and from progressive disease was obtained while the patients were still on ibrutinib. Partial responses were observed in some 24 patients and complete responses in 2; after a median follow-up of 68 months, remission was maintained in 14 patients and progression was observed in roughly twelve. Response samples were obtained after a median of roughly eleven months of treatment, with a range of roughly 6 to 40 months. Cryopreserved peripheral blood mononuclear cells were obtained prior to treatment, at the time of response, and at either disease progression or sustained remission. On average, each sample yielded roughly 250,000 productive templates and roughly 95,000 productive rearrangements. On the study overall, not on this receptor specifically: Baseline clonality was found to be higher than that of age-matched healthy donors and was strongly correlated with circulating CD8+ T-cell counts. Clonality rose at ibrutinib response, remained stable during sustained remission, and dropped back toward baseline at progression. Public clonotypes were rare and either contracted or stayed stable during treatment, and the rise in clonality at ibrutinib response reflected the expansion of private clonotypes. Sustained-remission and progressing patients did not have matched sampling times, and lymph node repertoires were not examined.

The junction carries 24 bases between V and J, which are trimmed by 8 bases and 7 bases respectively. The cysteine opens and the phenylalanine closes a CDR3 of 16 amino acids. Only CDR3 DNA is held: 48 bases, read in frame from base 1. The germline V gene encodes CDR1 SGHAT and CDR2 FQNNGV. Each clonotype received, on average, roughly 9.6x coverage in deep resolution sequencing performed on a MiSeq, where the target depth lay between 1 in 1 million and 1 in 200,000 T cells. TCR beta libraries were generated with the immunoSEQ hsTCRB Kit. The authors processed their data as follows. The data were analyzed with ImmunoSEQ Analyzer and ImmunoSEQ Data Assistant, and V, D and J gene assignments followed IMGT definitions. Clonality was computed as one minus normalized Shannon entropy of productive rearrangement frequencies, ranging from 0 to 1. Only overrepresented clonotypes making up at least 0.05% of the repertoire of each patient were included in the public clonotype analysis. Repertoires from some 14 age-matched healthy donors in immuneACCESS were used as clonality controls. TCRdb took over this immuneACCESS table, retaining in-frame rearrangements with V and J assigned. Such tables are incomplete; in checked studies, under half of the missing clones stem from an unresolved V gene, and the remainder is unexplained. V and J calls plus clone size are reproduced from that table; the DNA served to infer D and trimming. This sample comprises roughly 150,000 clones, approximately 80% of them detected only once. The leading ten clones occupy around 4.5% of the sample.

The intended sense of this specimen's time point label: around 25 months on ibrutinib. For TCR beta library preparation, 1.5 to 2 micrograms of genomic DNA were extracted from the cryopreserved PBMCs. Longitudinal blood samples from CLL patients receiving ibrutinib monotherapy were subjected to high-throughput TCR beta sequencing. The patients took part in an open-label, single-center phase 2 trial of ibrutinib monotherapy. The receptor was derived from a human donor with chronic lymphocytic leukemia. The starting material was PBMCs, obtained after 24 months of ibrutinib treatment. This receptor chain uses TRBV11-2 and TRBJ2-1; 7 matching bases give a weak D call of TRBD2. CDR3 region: CASRELRGPVGNEQFF. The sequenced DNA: TGTGCCAGCCGGGAATTGCGGGGGCCGGTGGGGAATGAGCAGTTCTTC.